The 32 T cell receptor beta chains below were found in one sample sequenced in a study of blood T cell repertoires in COVID-19. Method: immunoSEQ multiplex PCR; TCRdb's copy keeps in-frame clones and lacks some. The table has a few hundred thousand clones, over 75% seen once. Sequencing was done on a sample of PBMCs or T cells enriched from blood (not recorded which). The receptors derive from a man younger than 30 who had recovered from COVID-19.

CDR3 sequence reads: CAISVTDNEKLFF. As DNA, the CDR3 is TGTGCCATCAGTGTTACAGATAATGAAAAACTGTTTTTT. The J gene is TRBJ1-4, the V gene TRBV10-3; D uncertain. The V gene's germline CDR1 is ENHRY and CDR2 SYGVKD. The CDR3 is 13 residues long. V gave up 4 bases and J gave up 4 bases, with 7 bases separating them.

This chain joins TRBV12-3 or TRBV12-4 and TRBJ2-1; 7 nucleotides agree with TRBD1. The CDR3 is 12 residues long. V shed 5 bases and J 10 bases; nucleotides not matched to a gene: 5. The CDR3, as DNA: TGTGCCAGCAGTCCGACAGGGCGGGAGCAGTTCTTC. Protein sequence: CASSPTGREQFF.

This clone showed up just once. The gene calls are TRBV7-6 and TRBJ2-7; 13 bases line up with TRBD2. CDR3 size: 16 residues. CDR1 is SGHVS and CDR2 is FNYEAQ in the germline V gene. V lost 2 bases, J lost 6 bases, and 7 bases stayed unmatched. This chain's CDR3 is CASSLTSGGASREQYF. The DNA of the CDR3 is TGTGCCAGCAGCTTAACTAGCGGGGGGGCATCGCGCGAGCAGTACTTC.

The chain uses TRBV7-8 and TRBJ1-2, with 7 bases identical to TRBD1. The CDR3 sequence is 15 residues long. Looked up from germline, CDR1 is SGHVS and CDR2 is FQNEAQ. V shed 4 bases, J shed 5 bases, and the junction held 10 bases outside the gene matches. The DNA for the CDR3 is TGTGCCAGCAGCTCCAGACAGGGTCCTCGGTATGGCTACACCTTC. Its protein is CASSSRQGPRYGYTF.

The gene calls are TRBV13 and TRBJ1-1; D perhaps matches TRBD1 (6 bases). Between the trimmed V and J ends, which lost 2 bases and 0 bases, there was a span of 13 bases. Germline V gives CDR1 PRHDT, CDR2 FYEKMQ (reference sequence). This CDR3 region has 16 residues. CDR3 sequence: CASSLMGGQLNTEAFF. Here the CDR3 DNA reads TGTGCCAGCAGCTTAATGGGGGGGCAGCTGAACACTGAAGCTTTCTTT.

This chain uses TRBV3-1 (or the pseudogene TRBV3-2) with TRBJ2-1, with 8 bases aligning to TRBD2. Germline V gene sequence: CDR1 LGHDT, CDR2 YNNKEL (reference sequence). The CDR3 has 16 residues. The junction had 10 bases not matched to a gene; V was cut back by 6 bases and J by 3 bases. In DNA, the CDR3 is TGTGCCAGCAGTATAACACGGGGGGGCCGCTACAATGAGCAGTTCTTC. Amino acids: CASSITRGGRYNEQFF.

This sequence joins TRBV7-2 and TRBJ2-7; the match to TRBD1 covers 11 bases. Per germline, CDR1 SGHTA and CDR2 FQGNSA. V shed 5 bases and J 6 bases; nucleotides not matched to a gene: 3. The CDR3 sequence is 13 residues long. CDR3 DNA: TGTGCCAGCAGCCGGGACAGGGGGAGCGAGCAGTACTTC. Its protein is CASSRDRGSEQYF.

The gene calls are TRBV18 and TRBJ2-1; 9 nucleotides align to TRBD2. Per germline, CDR1 KGHSH and CDR2 LQKENI. J lost 2 bases, V lost 3 bases, and 5 bases had no gene match. This CDR3 region has 16 residues. In DNA, the CDR3 is TGTGCCAGCTCACCGGAGGCGGGGGGGCCCTACAATGAGCAGTTCTTC. Protein sequence: CASSPEAGGPYNEQFF.

V is TRBV18 and J is TRBJ2-7, with 9 bases fitting TRBD1. CDR3 length equals 15 residues. Germline-derived CDR1 and CDR2 are KGHSH and LQKENI. Losses at the gene ends were 3 bases for V and 3 bases for J; bases not matched to a gene: 6. CDR3 DNA sequence: TGTGCCAGCTCACCCGCGACAGGGGGGCTCTACGAGCAGTACTTC. This sequence encodes CASSPATGGLYEQYF.

The chain carries TRBV27 and TRBJ1-5, with a tentative D call TRBD1 (6 bases). This CDR3 spans 16 amino acids. Germline V CDR1 and CDR2: MNHEY, SMNVEV (reference sequence). The V gene lost 7 bases and the J gene lost 3 bases, with 19 bases spanning the gap. The CDR3 nucleotides are TGTGCCAGCACCCCCTGGGGTGGGGGCTACAATCAGCCCCAGCATTTT. It yields the protein CASTPWGGGYNQPQHF.

CDR3 bases: TGTGCCAGCAGCGAGGGCCTTGGAGGGCAGAGCAATTCACCCCTCCACTTT. This codes for CASSEGLGGQSNSPLHF. This chain links TRBV27 with TRBJ1-6; D is ambiguous. V lost 6 bases, J lost 7 bases, and 22 bases lay in between. This CDR3 is built from 17 residues. CDR1 MNHEY and CDR2 SMNVEV come from the germline V gene (reference sequence).

The V call is TRBV6-5, the J call TRBJ1-2; no clear D gene. CDR3 size: 14 residues. The V end lost 4 bases, the J end lost 2 bases, and 11 bases lay between the germline ends. In germline, CDR1 is MNHEY, CDR2 SVGAGI. CDR3 region: CASSLVSRNYGYTF. The CDR3 nucleotides are TGTGCCAGCAGTTTGGTGAGCCGGAACTATGGCTACACCTTC.

The chain couples TRBV15 to TRBJ1-2, with 7 bases aligning to TRBD1. With 2 bases clipped from V and 3 bases from J, the junction kept 9 bases outside the gene matches. Per the germline V gene, CDR1 is LNHNV and CDR2 is YYDKDF (reference sequence). The CDR3 is 16 amino acids. CDR3 bases: TGTGCCACCAGCAGATCCCGGAGGGGGCTCGACTATGGCTACACCTTC. Translating it yields CATSRSRRGLDYGYTF.

The CDR3 here is CASSDSGQGTQPQHF. CDR3 coding DNA: TGTGCCAGTAGCGACTCGGGACAGGGTACTCAGCCCCAGCATTTT. The V call is TRBV19, the J call TRBJ1-5; 9 nucleotides line up with TRBD1. Germline V gives CDR1 LNHDA, CDR2 SQIVND (reference sequence). This CDR3 contains 15 residues. V was clipped by 6 bases and J by 6 bases; unmatched bases: 9.

The chain has TRBV11-2 and TRBJ2-7; 10 positions match TRBD1. Germline V gene lookup returns CDR1 SGHAT and CDR2 FQNNGV. After removal of 5 bases from V and 5 bases from J, the junction contained 12 bases not matched to a gene. This CDR3 contains 16 residues. In DNA, the CDR3 is TGTGCCAGCAGCGGCCGCTCCGGGACAGGGGAAAACGAGCAGTACTTC. It encodes CASSGRSGTGENEQYF.

The V gene is TRBV19, the J gene TRBJ2-3; 7 bases are a match to TRBD2. Germline V gene data show CDR1 as LNHDA and CDR2 as SQIVND (reference sequence). V was pared by 2 bases and J by 1 base, with 0 bases of the junction left unmatched. The CDR3 has 14 residues. The CDR3 coding sequence is TGTGCCAGTAGTATACGGGGGGGCACAGATACGCAGTATTTT. It yields the protein CASSIRGGTDTQYF.

This rearrangement joins TRBV9 to TRBJ2-2; D is undetermined. The CDR3 extends over 14 amino acids. Germline-derived CDR1 and CDR2 are SGDLS and YYNGEE. V was trimmed by 2 bases and J by 6 bases, leaving 11 bases between them. CDR3 sequence reads: CASSVLSESGELFF. The CDR3 nucleotides are TGTGCCAGCAGCGTCCTCTCCGAGTCCGGGGAGCTGTTTTTT.

V usage is TRBV7-6 and J usage is TRBJ2-3; D not certain. Between the trimmed V and J ends, which lost 6 bases and 4 bases, there was a span of 8 bases. The CDR3 has 12 amino acids. Germline CDR1 SGHVS, CDR2 FNYEAQ. DNA for the CDR3: TGTGCCAGCAGTTTAATAGCAGATACGCAGTATTTT. Its translation is CASSLIADTQYF.

V usage is TRBV18 and J usage is TRBJ2-3, with D tentatively TRBD1 (5 bases). This CDR3 region has 13 residues. Trimming cost V 3 bases and J 3 bases, with 7 bases left between them. Germline values: CDR1 KGHSH, CDR2 LQKENI. CDR3 bases: TGTGCCAGCTCACCGTCAGGGACAGATACGCAGTATTTT. Protein product: CASSPSGTDTQYF.

This chain links TRBV19 with TRBJ2-1, with D maybe TRBD2 (6 bases). Germline-derived CDR1 and CDR2 are LNHDA and SQIVND (reference sequence). This CDR3 spans 15 amino acids. V was pared by 5 bases and J by 9 bases, with 20 bases between. CDR3 amino acids: CASSSSGLGGGEQFF. In DNA, the CDR3 is TGTGCCAGTAGTTCGAGCGGACTCGGGGGTGGTGAGCAGTTCTTC.

The chain combines TRBV6-2 or TRBV6-3 with TRBJ2-7; TRBD1 aligns across 8 bases. CDR3 length: 13 residues. In germline, CDR1 is MNHEY, CDR2 SVGEGT. After removal of 6 bases from V and 5 bases from J, the junction contained 6 bases not matched to a gene. CDR3 amino acids: CASSPGQVHEQYF. The CDR3 bases are TGTGCCAGCAGCCCGGGACAGGTCCACGAGCAGTACTTC.

J is TRBJ2-7 and V is TRBV7-2, with a weak D call TRBD2 (6 bases). Trimming cost V 1 base and J 3 bases, with 10 bases left between them. Germline V gene sequence: CDR1 SGHTA, CDR2 FQGNSA. This CDR3 has 14 residues. CDR3: CASSLVGGDYEQYF. The DNA of the CDR3 is TGTGCCAGCAGCTTAGTGGGGGGTGACTACGAGCAGTACTTC. Variable domain in full (rest from reference TRBV7-2 and TRBJ2-7): GAGVSQSPSNKVTEKGKDVELRCDPISGHTALYWYRQSLGQGLEFLIYFQGNSAPDKSGLPSDRFSAERTGGSVSTLTIQRTQQEDSAVYLCASSLVGGDYEQYFGPGTRLTVT.

V usage is TRBV2 and J usage is TRBJ2-7, with 7 positions matching TRBD1. Germline values: CDR1 SNHLY, CDR2 FYNNEI. The CDR3 has 16 residues. V was clipped by 6 bases and J by 6 bases; unmatched bases: 17. The CDR3 DNA sequence: TGTGCCAGCAGCTCCCCCCCTGGGACAGACTCGGGCGAGCAGTACTTC. It codes for CASSSPPGTDSGEQYF.

The V and J genes are TRBV29-1 and TRBJ2-3; 11 bases fit TRBD2. Germline V gives CDR1 SQVTM, CDR2 ANQGSEA. The V segment lost 4 bases and the J segment 0 bases; nucleotides outside the gene matches: 6. The CDR3 consists of 16 residues. This CDR3 reads CSVGRLAGTSTDTQYF. Here the CDR3 DNA reads TGCAGCGTTGGACGACTAGCGGGGACTAGCACAGATACGCAGTATTTT.

This chain uses TRBV7-9 with TRBJ2-7; 14 nucleotides agree with TRBD2. Losses at the gene ends were 6 bases for V and 0 bases for J; bases not matched to a gene: 1. CDR1 is SEHNR, CDR2 FQNEAQ, per germline (reference sequence). The CDR3 sequence is 15 residues long. The CDR3 DNA follows: TGTGCCAGCAGAGGGACTAGCGGGGGCTCCTACGAGCAGTACTTC. Amino acid sequence: CASRGTSGGSYEQYF.

A few counts support this clone. V usage is TRBV11-1 and J usage is TRBJ2-3; 8 bases are a match to TRBD2. The CDR3 loop spans 16 amino acids. Germline loops: CDR1 SGHAT, CDR2 FQDESV (reference sequence). V trimming: 0 bases; J trimming: 6 bases; junction bases outside the gene matches: 8. CDR3 DNA sequence: TGTGCCAGCAGCTTAGCTGCCAGCGGGAGTGGTGATACGCAGTATTTT. This encodes CASSLAASGSGDTQYF.

This clone has just one count. The chain couples TRBV19 to TRBJ1-6; the match to TRBD1 covers 7 bases. The junction had 17 bases not matched to a gene; V was cut back by 4 bases and J by 14 bases. Germline loops: CDR1 LNHDA, CDR2 SQIVND (reference sequence). The CDR3 totals 16 residues. CDR3 in amino acids: CASSKQGTVPGIALHF. The CDR3 DNA is TGTGCCAGTAGTAAACAGGGGACTGTACCCGGAATAGCCCTCCACTTT.

This sequence joins TRBV9 and TRBJ2-3; no reliable D call. V was pared by 4 bases and J by 3 bases, with 6 bases between. Germline assignment: CDR1 SGDLS and CDR2 YYNGEE. The CDR3 has 12 residues. CDR3 amino acids: CASSSNTDTQYF. The CDR3 DNA follows: TGTGCCAGCAGCTCCAATACAGATACGCAGTATTTT.

This sequence joins TRBV7-3 and TRBJ1-2; the D is unclear. Germline-derived CDR1 and CDR2 are SGHTA and FQGTGA. CDR3 length: 13 amino acids. Trimming stripped 4 bases from V and 5 bases from J, with 11 bases between. The chain's CDR3 is CASSSMGGYGYTF. DNA for the CDR3: TGTGCCAGCAGCTCCATGGGAGGGTATGGCTACACCTTC.

The chain carries TRBV28 and TRBJ1-1; 9 positions agree with TRBD1. Germline V lookup: CDR1 MDHEN, CDR2 SYDVKM. This CDR3 has 18 amino acids. V lost 1 base, J lost 0 bases, and 9 bases stayed unmatched. The DNA for the CDR3 is TGTGCCAGCAGTTTATCAGGACAGGGGCCGAACCTGAACACTGAAGCTTTCTTT. The encoded protein is CASSLSGQGPNLNTEAFF.

The rearrangement joins TRBV15 to TRBJ1-5, with TRBD1 matching 9 bases. The V and J ends lost 1 base and 4 bases, in that order; junction bases with no gene match: 11. Per germline, CDR1 LNHNV and CDR2 YYDKDF (reference sequence). The CDR3 covers 18 residues. CDR3 loop: CATSRAPGQGIVNQPQHF. CDR3 nucleotide sequence: TGTGCCACCAGCAGAGCCCCGGGACAGGGTATAGTAAATCAGCCCCAGCATTTT.

The V and J genes are TRBV7-2 and TRBJ1-2; 8 bases map to TRBD1. The germline V gene encodes CDR1 SGHTA and CDR2 FQGNSA. The CDR3 is made up of 15 amino acids. The V gene end was trimmed by 5 bases and the J gene end by 6 bases; junction bases not matched to a gene: 11. This CDR3 reads CASSLWTGLRDGYTF. Here the CDR3 DNA reads TGTGCCAGCAGCCTATGGACAGGGCTGAGGGATGGCTACACCTTC.